The present T cell receptor beta chain was sequenced within a study of blood T cells in healthy people across ages (dated by TCRdb to the mid-2010s). Turning to the overall study: In model experiments, template switching captured about one uniquely barcoded TCR beta cDNA molecule for every two T cells. The study measured age-related changes in TCR beta repertoire diversity using deep sequencing normalized with unique cDNA molecular identifiers. Donors were grouped into four age groups: young (average approximately 16 years), middle-aged (less than 40), aged (roughly 67) and long-lived (over 80). To avoid experimental bias, donors of different ages were spread randomly across the sequencing lanes. The study analyzed two additional independent replicas of 1 million unique cDNA reads from the same blood draw for two donors, one aged 18 to 29 and one aged 80 or older.

Results the study describes overall, beyond this receptor: Because profiling used bulk unsorted PBMCs, naive and antigen-experienced compartments could not be compared conclusively. Estimates of total diversity based on one million sequenced T cells were regarded as lower bounds and as underestimates. Observed TCR beta diversity per million T cells fell roughly linearly with age, and a significant reduction was already apparent by age about 36. The long-lived group showed more naive CD4+ T cells, fewer expanded clones and increased TCR diversity than the aged group, suggesting age selection. The percentage of naive T cells measured by flow cytometry correlated strongly with observed TCR beta diversity. Donor CMV infection status was unknown, potentially confounding age-related changes in expanded clonotypes.

Libraries were made using 5' RACE. TCRdb records Illumina HiSeq 2500 as the sequencer. A second PCR of roughly 7 to 11 cycles was performed with a sample-barcoded 5' primer and a J-beta primer mix. Each TCR beta cDNA molecule received a unique molecular identifier from a template-switch 5' adaptor carrying 12 random nucleotides. Each sample yielded at least 2.5 million CDR3-containing paired-end reads. The Mint cDNA synthesis kit, primed by a TRBC-specific oligonucleotide, was used to synthesize first-strand cDNA from all RNA. All cDNA was treated with uracil-DNA glycosylase and then went through a first 18-cycle PCR with the universal primers M1SS and BC2_uni_R. On the authors' methods: Normalization of each sample was performed by random selection of 1 million high-quality reads, each carrying a distinct molecular identifier. Instead of being binned into consensus sequences, reads with shared molecular identifiers were discarded. CDR3 identification, clonotype clustering and error correction used MiTCR with a Q25 quality threshold and the strictest error-elimination algorithm. Lower-bound total TCR beta diversity was estimated with a nonparametric unseen species model using Euler transformation. The raw public reads went through TCRdb reprocessing: fastp at Q25, MiXCR clone calling, in-frame beta chains kept. CDR3 protein duplicates are merged, each entry listing the most common genes and DNA. For this entry, the V and J calls and clone size follow TCRdb and not the study's own pipeline. The sample contains under 800,000 distinct CDR3 sequences, over 20% of them found a single time. Together, the top ten hold roughly 3.4% of the sample.

Donors were a few dozen systemically healthy Caucasian individuals from Russia aged roughly 6 to 90 years. Each donor gave about 10 milliliters of peripheral blood, drawn into EDTA-treated Vacutainer tubes. PBMCs were isolated by Ficoll-Paque density-gradient centrifugation, with at least 6 million obtained per sample. Total RNA was extracted from PBMCs with Trizol reagent, with at least 5.5 micrograms obtained per sample. For every donor, flow cytometry on a PBMC aliquot measured the percentage of naive CD45RAhigh/CD27high T cells. As regards this clonotype: Its antigen is currently not known. There are no base qualities to consult, and no much larger clone falls within one base.

Sequenced: blood. The TCR comes from a man aged 70-80 years in good health.

The CDR3 amino acid sequence is: CASSYGGHNYNEQFF. The DNA reads as follows: TGTGCCAGCAGTTACGGGGGACACAATTACAATGAGCAGTTCTTC. Recombination linked TRBV6-2 or TRBV6-3 to TRBJ2-1; 6 matching bases give a weak D call of TRBD1. Its CDR3 holds 15 amino acids, cysteine through phenylalanine. Only the CDR3 DNA stays, 45 bases, in frame from base 1. According to the germline V gene, CDR1 reads MNHEY and CDR2 reads SVGEGT. Relative to germline, V is 2 bases shorter and J is 4 bases shorter, with 12 bases between their ends.